These 29 T cell receptor beta chains were all obtained from the same sample, sequenced in a study of control samples from healthy donors and cancer patients. TCRdb's table, derived via immunoSEQ multiplex PCR, lists solely in-frame clones and lacks some. The data show 150,000 or so clones, just under 95% seen once. Source material: blood. The source of these receptors is a man in his forties in good health.

There are a few counts of this clone. The chain uses TRBV6-2 or TRBV6-3 and TRBJ2-7; possible D gene TRBD1, 5 bases. Trimming removed 2 bases from V and 3 bases from J, with 23 bases in between. This CDR3 is 18 amino acids long. CDR1 and CDR2 from the germline V gene are MNHEY and SVGEGT. The CDR3 reads CASSYATELGDTDYEQYF. The CDR3 bases are TGTGCCAGCAGTTACGCGACAGAGCTAGGTGATACCGACTACGAGCAGTACTTC.

The V gene is TRBV5-6, the J gene TRBJ1-2; 10 bases are a match to TRBD1. Trimming took 4 bases from V and 2 from J; bases not matched to a gene: 2. Germline CDR1 SGHDT, CDR2 YYEEEE. The CDR3 consists of 14 residues. Here the CDR3 reads CASSRDRGNYGYTF. The CDR3 nucleotides are TGTGCCAGCAGCCGGGACAGGGGAAACTATGGCTACACCTTC. Full variable domain (remainder filled in from reference TRBV5-6 and TRBJ1-2): DAGVTQSPTHLIKTRGQQVTLRCSPKSGHDTVSWYQQALGQGPQFIFQYYEEEERQRGNFPDRFSGHQFPNYSSELNVNALLLGDSALYLCASSRDRGNYGYTFGSGTRLTVV.

This clone was seen once. The chain combines TRBV4-1 with TRBJ2-7; D is unresolved. This CDR3 is built from 14 residues. V lost 1 base and J 4 bases, leaving 11 bases between the germline ends. Germline loops: CDR1 MGHRA, CDR2 YSYEKL. CDR3 nucleotide sequence: TGCGCCAGCAGCCAAGTGGGGTCGCAATACGAGCAGTACTTC. Amino acid sequence: CASSQVGSQYEQYF.

V and J are TRBV7-9 and TRBJ1-2; D possibly corresponds to TRBD1 (5 bases). The CDR3 has 12 residues. Germline values: CDR1 SEHNR, CDR2 FQNEAQ (reference sequence). Trimming stripped 2 bases from V and 7 bases from J, with 8 bases between. CDR3 coding DNA: TGTGCCAGCAGCTTAATTGGGGGTGGCTACACCTTC. Encoded protein: CASSLIGGGYTF.

The V and J genes are TRBV28 and TRBJ1-2, with D tentatively TRBD1 (6 bases). V was pared by 5 bases and J by 3 bases, with 16 bases between. The length of the CDR3 is 15 residues. Germline values: CDR1 MDHEN, CDR2 SYDVKM. Written as DNA, the CDR3 is TGTGCCAGCAGTCAATCCGACAGGATATACTATGGCTACACCTTC. It specifies CASSQSDRIYYGYTF.

The V and J genes are TRBV19 and TRBJ1-1; possibly TRBD1 for D (5 bases). CDR1 and CDR2 (germline): LNHDA, SQIVND (reference sequence). Trimming shortened V by 5 bases and J by 6 bases, and 16 bases separated the two germline ends. The CDR3 covers 14 residues. The CDR3, as DNA: TGTGCCAGTAGTCCCTACGGGGCTACTCCTGAAGCTTTCTTT. This codes for CASSPYGATPEAFF. Based on the CDR3 plus reference TRBV19 and TRBJ1-1, the full variable domain is DGGITQSPKYLFRKEGQNVTLSCEQNLNHDAMYWYRQDPGQGLRLIYYSQIVNDFQKGDIAEGYSVSREKKESFPLTVTSAQKNPTAFYLCASSPYGATPEAFFGQGTRLTVV.

V usage is TRBV2 and J usage is TRBJ2-5; D uncertain. Trimming cost V 11 bases and J 5 bases, with 12 bases left between them. Germline V gene data show CDR1 as SNHLY and CDR2 as FYNNEI. This CDR3 contains 11 residues. CDR3 protein: CAASSRETQYF. DNA for the CDR3: TGTGCCGCTTCTTCCAGGGAGACCCAGTACTTC.

The chain is built from TRBV21-1 and TRBJ1-3. TRBV21-1 has pseudogene status. The CDR3 covers 13 residues. The CDR3 coding sequence is TGTGCCAGCAGCCCTCGTAATGGAAACACCATATATTTT. This codes for CASSPRNGNTIYF.

DNA for the CDR3: TGTGCCTGGAGTAAGCAGGGCAACACTGAAGCTTTCTTT. Protein product: CAWSKQGNTEAFF. V and J are TRBV30 and TRBJ1-1, with a weak D call TRBD1 (5 bases). Trimming shortened V by 2 bases and J by 2 bases, and 9 bases separated the two germline ends. Germline V lookup: CDR1 GTSNPN, CDR2 SVGIG (reference sequence). This CDR3 is 13 amino acids long.

The rearrangement joins TRBV19 to TRBJ2-7, with TRBD1 as a possible D gene (6 bases). Germline CDR1 and CDR2: LNHDA and SQIVND (reference sequence). Trimming removed 5 bases from V and 0 bases from J, with 14 bases in between. This CDR3 comprises 15 residues. The CDR3: CASSSGTTGSYEQYF. CDR3 nucleotide sequence: TGTGCCAGTAGTTCCGGGACAACCGGCTCCTACGAGCAGTACTTC.

The CDR3, as DNA: TGTGCCAGCAGCTTAGATTACGCAGGGAGTAGCTCACCCCTCCACTTT. Its translation is CASSLDYAGSSSPLHF. The chain joins TRBV7-2 to TRBJ1-6; D possibly corresponds to TRBD1 (5 bases). Trimming pared 1 base from V and 10 bases from J, leaving 17 bases between. This CDR3 spans 16 amino acids. Per the germline V gene, CDR1 is SGHTA and CDR2 is FQGNSA.

The V call is TRBV20-1, the J call TRBJ2-1; TRBD1 aligns across 8 bases. Per the germline V gene, CDR1 is DFQATT and CDR2 is SNEGSKA (reference sequence). The CDR3 has 14 amino acids. With 3 bases clipped from V and 8 bases from J, the junction kept 9 bases outside the gene matches. In DNA, the CDR3 is TGCAGTGCTAGTGGACAGGGAGCTATGGATGAGCAGTTCTTC. It is translated as CSASGQGAMDEQFF.

The rearrangement uses TRBV9 and TRBJ1-5; 11 nucleotides agree with TRBD1. Germline CDR1 and CDR2: SGDLS and YYNGEE. The CDR3 runs 15 residues. With V trimmed by 3 bases and J by 7 bases, 6 bases remained unmatched. CDR3 nucleotide sequence: TGTGCCAGCAGCGCTTGGGACAGGGGGGAACAGCCCCAGCATTTT. This encodes CASSAWDRGEQPQHF.

The rearrangement joins TRBV6-5 to TRBJ1-4; perhaps TRBD1 as D (5 bases). From germline, CDR1 is MNHEY and CDR2 SVGAGI. The CDR3 contains 14 residues. V lost 6 bases to trimming and J lost 2 bases, with 10 bases between them. The CDR3 nucleotides read TGTGCCAGCAGCCGGACATCGACTAATGAAAAACTGTTTTTT. This sequence encodes CASSRTSTNEKLFF.

J is TRBJ1-4 and V is TRBV28; weak D call: TRBD1 (6 bases). Germline CDR1 MDHEN, CDR2 SYDVKM. V dropped 4 bases and J dropped 8 bases, with 14 bases sitting between them. This CDR3 spans 14 amino acids. CDR3 sequence reads: CASSSGGLEEKLFF. CDR3 coding DNA: TGTGCCAGCAGTTCCGGGGGGCTAGAGGAAAAACTGTTTTTT. The full variable domain, in which reference TRBV28 and TRBJ1-4 provide the parts outside the CDR3, is DVKVTQSSRYLVKRTGEKVFLECVQDMDHENMFWYRQDPGLGLRLIYFSYDVKMKEKGDIPEGYSVSREKKERFSLILESASTNQTSMYLCASSSGGLEEKLFFGSGTQLSVL.

This chain joins TRBV2 and TRBJ1-6; D possibly corresponds to TRBD1 (5 bases). The ends were cut back, 1 base at V and 9 bases at J, with 16 bases in the middle. Germline CDR1 SNHLY, CDR2 FYNNEI. The CDR3 has 16 residues. The DNA for the CDR3 is TGTGCCAGCAGTGAAGAAGGTGCAGGGCTGGCTTCACCCCTCCACTTT. It codes for CASSEEGAGLASPLHF.

The rearrangement joins TRBV5-5 to TRBJ2-7; D ambiguous. Trimming took 0 bases from V and 0 from J, leaving 7 bases between them. This CDR3 contains 14 residues. The germline CDR1 and CDR2 sequences are SGHKS and YYEKEE (reference sequence). CDR3 in amino acids: CASSLGSSSYEQYF. Written as DNA, the CDR3 is TGTGCCAGCAGCTTGGGGTCCAGCTCCTACGAGCAGTACTTC.

Comments on this clone: Other DNA sequences from this sample encode an identical CDR3 as well. V and J are TRBV6-5 and TRBJ1-5, with D possibly TRBD1 on 5 matching bases. In germline, CDR1 is MNHEY, CDR2 SVGAGI. V was cut by 0 bases and J by 4 bases, with 7 bases left in between. This CDR3 is 14 amino acids long. The CDR3 bases are TGTGCCAGCAGTTACTCGGGGGGAAATCAGCCCCAGCATTTT. It codes for CASSYSGGNQPQHF.

The chain has TRBV19 and TRBJ1-2; 11 nucleotides line up with TRBD1. This CDR3 region has 17 residues. Germline trimming cut 10 bases from V and 4 bases from J; bases unmatched to any gene: 17. Germline CDR1 reads LNHDA; CDR2 reads SQIVND (reference sequence). The CDR3, as DNA: TGTGCCACCCAACGGACAGGGGGCGGGAGGACGATCTATGGCTACACCTTC. As protein: CATQRTGGGRTIYGYTF.

This chain uses TRBV11-2 with TRBJ2-7; 8 bases map to TRBD1. Germline CDR1 SGHAT, CDR2 FQNNGV. CDR3 size: 15 residues. V gave up 1 base and J gave up 4 bases; unmatched junction bases: 6. Here the CDR3 reads CASSLVAGGLYEQYF. As DNA, the CDR3 is TGTGCCAGCAGCTTAGTGGCAGGGGGCCTTTACGAGCAGTACTTC. The entire variable domain, with the rest obtained from reference TRBV11-2 and TRBJ2-7, is as follows: EAGVAQSPRYKIIEKRQSVAFWCNPISGHATLYWYQQILGQGPKLLIQFQNNGVVDDSQLPKDRFSAERLKGVDSTLKIQPAKLEDSAVYLCASSLVAGGLYEQYFGPGTRLTVT.

The chain uses TRBV7-9 and TRBJ1-4; TRBD1 agrees at 7 bases. Germline V lookup: CDR1 SEHNR, CDR2 FQNEAQ (reference sequence). J gave up 7 bases and V 5 bases, and 10 bases lay outside the gene matches. The CDR3 is 15 residues long. CDR3 sequence reads: CASSPGTGVVEKLFF. The CDR3 DNA is TGTGCCAGCAGCCCCGGAACAGGGGTGGTTGAAAAACTGTTTTTT.

CDR3 residues: CASSPRTPANTGELFF. The CDR3 DNA is TGTGCCAGCAGCCCCCGGACCCCCGCGAACACCGGGGAGCTGTTTTTT. The chain is built from TRBV13 and TRBJ2-2; D remains ambiguous. The V gene's germline CDR1 is PRHDT and CDR2 FYEKMQ (reference sequence). The CDR3 length is 16 residues. V was cut by 5 bases and J by 0 bases, with 13 bases left in between.

This chain joins TRBV6-2 or TRBV6-3 and TRBJ1-5; D is uncertain. Germline CDR1 is MNHEY and CDR2 is SVGEGT. The length of the CDR3 is 19 residues. The ends were cut back, 2 bases at V and 2 bases at J, with 22 bases in the middle. The CDR3 DNA reads TGTGCCAGCAGTTACGTTAGATTTCGATCCGGGCAGCGCAATCAGCCCCAGCATTTT. Translation: CASSYVRFRSGQRNQPQHF.

The CDR3 is CATSDSGQGHQPQHF. In DNA, the CDR3 is TGTGCCACCAGTGATTCAGGACAGGGCCATCAGCCCCAGCATTTT. J is TRBJ1-5 and V is TRBV24-1, with 8 bases aligning to TRBD1. J gave up 5 bases and V 2 bases, and 4 bases lay outside the gene matches. Germline V lookup: CDR1 KGHDR, CDR2 SFDVKD. The CDR3 extends over 15 amino acids.

The V and J genes are TRBV18 and TRBJ1-1, with D unclear. The CDR3 totals 14 residues. V was pared by 3 bases and J by 0 bases, with 8 bases between. Germline CDR1 KGHSH, CDR2 LQKENI. The CDR3 region is CASSPTQLNTEAFF. CDR3 sequence (DNA): TGTGCCAGCTCACCCACTCAGTTGAACACTGAAGCTTTCTTT.

The chain carries TRBV19 and TRBJ1-2; tentatively, D is TRBD1 (5 bases). Trimming removed 7 bases at V and 2 bases at J, with 8 bases between. The CDR3 extends over 12 amino acids. In germline, CDR1 is LNHDA, CDR2 SQIVND (reference sequence). CDR3 DNA sequence: TGTGCCAGTAACGAGGGGAACTATGGCTACACCTTC. Its translation: CASNEGNYGYTF.

This clone was detected only once. This chain connects TRBV27 to TRBJ2-1; D possibly corresponds to TRBD2 (7 bases). The V gene lost 2 bases and the J gene lost 6 bases, with 11 bases spanning the gap. Germline CDR1 reads MNHEY; CDR2 reads SMNVEV (reference sequence). The CDR3 is 14 amino acids. The CDR3 DNA is TGTGCCAGCAGTTTACGGGGGGCCGTCAATGAGCAGTTCTTC. Protein product: CASSLRGAVNEQFF.

V gene TRBV5-5 combines with J gene TRBJ1-1; maybe TRBD1 (5 bases). V lost 2 bases to trimming and J lost 3 bases, with 17 bases between them. This CDR3 comprises 16 residues. Germline V lookup: CDR1 SGHKS, CDR2 YYEKEE (reference sequence). CDR3 loop: CASSLTGAKRDTEAFF. CDR3 bases: TGTGCCAGCAGCTTAACAGGAGCAAAGCGGGACACTGAAGCTTTCTTT.

This clone was picked up one time. This rearrangement joins TRBV6-1 to TRBJ1-2; a possible D gene is TRBD1 (6 bases). Germline V gene data show CDR1 as MNHNS and CDR2 as SASEGT. Trimming stripped 1 base from V and 4 bases from J, with 10 bases between. The length of the CDR3 is 14 residues. The CDR3 loop reads CASSEGGGGYGYTF. In DNA, the CDR3 is TGTGCCAGCAGTGAAGGAGGGGGGGGCTATGGCTACACCTTC.